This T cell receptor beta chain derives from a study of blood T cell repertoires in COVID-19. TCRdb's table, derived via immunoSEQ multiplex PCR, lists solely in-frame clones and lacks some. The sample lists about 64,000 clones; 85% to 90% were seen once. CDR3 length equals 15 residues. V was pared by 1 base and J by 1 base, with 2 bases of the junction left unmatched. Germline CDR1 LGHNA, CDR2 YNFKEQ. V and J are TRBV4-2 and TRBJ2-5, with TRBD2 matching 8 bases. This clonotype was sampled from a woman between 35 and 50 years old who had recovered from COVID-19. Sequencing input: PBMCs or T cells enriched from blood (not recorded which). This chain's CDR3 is CASSQVSGVQETQYF. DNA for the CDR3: TGTGCCAGCAGCCAAGTTAGCGGGGTCCAAGAGACCCAGTACTTC.